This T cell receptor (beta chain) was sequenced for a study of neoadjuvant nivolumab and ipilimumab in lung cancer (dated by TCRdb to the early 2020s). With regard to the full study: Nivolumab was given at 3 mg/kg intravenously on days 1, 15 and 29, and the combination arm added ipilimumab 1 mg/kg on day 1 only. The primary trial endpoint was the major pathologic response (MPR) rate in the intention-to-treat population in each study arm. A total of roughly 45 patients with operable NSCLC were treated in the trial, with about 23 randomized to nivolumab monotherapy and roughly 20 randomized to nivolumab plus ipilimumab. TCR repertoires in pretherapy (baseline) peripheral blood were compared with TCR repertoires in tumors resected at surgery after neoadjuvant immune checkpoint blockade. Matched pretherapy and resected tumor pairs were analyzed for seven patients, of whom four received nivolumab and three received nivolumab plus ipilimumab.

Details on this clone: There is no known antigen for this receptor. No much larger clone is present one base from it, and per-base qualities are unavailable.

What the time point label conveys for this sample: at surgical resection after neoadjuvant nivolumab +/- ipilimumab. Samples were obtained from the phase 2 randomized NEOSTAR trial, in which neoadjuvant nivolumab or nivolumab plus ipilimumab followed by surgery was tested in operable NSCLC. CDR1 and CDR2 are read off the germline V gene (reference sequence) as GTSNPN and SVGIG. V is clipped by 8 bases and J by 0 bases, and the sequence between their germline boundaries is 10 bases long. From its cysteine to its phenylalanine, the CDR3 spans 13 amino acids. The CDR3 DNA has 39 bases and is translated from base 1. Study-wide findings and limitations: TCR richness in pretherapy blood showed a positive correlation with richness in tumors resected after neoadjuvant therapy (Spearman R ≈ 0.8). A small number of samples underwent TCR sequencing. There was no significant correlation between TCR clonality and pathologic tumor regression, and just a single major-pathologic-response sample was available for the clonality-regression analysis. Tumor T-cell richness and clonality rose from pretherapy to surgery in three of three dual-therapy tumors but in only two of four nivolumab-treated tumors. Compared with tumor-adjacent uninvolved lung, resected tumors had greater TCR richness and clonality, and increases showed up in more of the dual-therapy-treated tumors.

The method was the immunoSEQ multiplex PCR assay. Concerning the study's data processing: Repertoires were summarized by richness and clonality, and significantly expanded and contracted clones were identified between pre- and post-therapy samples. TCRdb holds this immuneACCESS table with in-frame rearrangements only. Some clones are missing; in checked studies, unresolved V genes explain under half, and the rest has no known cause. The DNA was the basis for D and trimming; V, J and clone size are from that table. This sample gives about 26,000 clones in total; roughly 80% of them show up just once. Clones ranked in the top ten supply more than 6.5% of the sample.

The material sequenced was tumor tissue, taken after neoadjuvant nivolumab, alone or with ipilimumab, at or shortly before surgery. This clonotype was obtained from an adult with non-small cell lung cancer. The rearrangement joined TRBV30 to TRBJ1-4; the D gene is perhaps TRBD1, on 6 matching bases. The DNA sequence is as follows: TGTGCCGGTACAGGGACAACTAATGAAAAACTGTTTTTT. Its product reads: CAGTGTTNEKLFF.